A selection of T cell receptor beta chains follows, all from one sample in a study of shared clonotypes between healthy human individuals. The protocol was immunoSEQ multiplex PCR, while the TCRdb copy is restricted to in-frame clones and leaves out a portion. The table shows roughly 1.4 million clones, with about 98.5% occurring only once. The sample taken for sequencing was naive CD4+ T cells sorted from blood. All receptors come from a man aged 25-40 years in good health. Each CDR3 is given with its conserved first and last residue. A D gene is named only where the DNA matches it firmly. Rows give clone size only sometimes, using once, few, many, or a class for an expanded clone.

>TRBV5-6|TRBD2|-|TRBJ2-7
CASSLRILAGGEHYEQYF
TGTGCCAGCAGCTTGAGGATACTAGCGGGCGGAGAACATTACGAGCAGTACTTC
>TRBV5-1|TRBD2|-|TRBJ2-1
CASSSREGVYNEQFF
TGCGCCAGCAGCTCGCGGGAGGGAGTCTACAATGAGCAGTTCTTC
>TRBV11-2|TRBD2|-|TRBJ2-5
CASSLGRIETQYF
TGTGCCAGCAGCCTCGGGAGGATCGAGACCCAGTACTTC
>TRBV5-1|TRBD1|-|TRBJ2-1
CASSFGTESSYNEQFF
TGCGCCAGCAGCTTTGGGACAGAGAGCTCCTACAATGAGCAGTTCTTC
>TRBV7-8|TRBD2|-|TRBJ2-1
CASSLGSSGYNEQFF
TGTGCCAGCAGCTTAGGGTCTAGCGGCTACAATGAGCAGTTCTTC
>TRBV5-3|-|-|TRBJ2-5
CARSSRTRVLRETQYF
TGTGCCAGAAGCTCCCGGACCCGCGTCTTAAGGGAGACCCAGTACTTC
>TRBV30|-|-|TRBJ2-7
CAWSTQTTRYF
TGTGCCTGGAGTACCCAGACTACGAGGTACTTC
>TRBV11-2|-|-|TRBJ2-3
CASSLEVQINTQYF
TGTGCCAGCAGCTTAGAGGTCCAGATAAATACGCAGTATTTT
>TRBV6-1|TRBD1|-|TRBJ2-1
CASSALTGTGVPYNEQFF
TGTGCCAGCAGTGCCCTAACTGGGACAGGTGTACCCTACAATGAGCAGTTCTTC
>TRBV5-4|TRBD1|-|TRBJ1-4
CASGTQGGNEKLFF
TGTGCCAGCGGAACACAGGGGGGCAATGAAAAACTGTTTTTT
>TRBV18|-|-|TRBJ2-2
CASSPNPTGELFF
TGTGCCAGCTCACCGAACCCCACCGGGGAGCTGTTTTTT
>TRBV11-2|-|-|TRBJ1-2
CASSLRGGQNYGYTF
TGTGCCAGCAGCTTAAGAGGTGGGCAGAACTATGGCTACACCTTC
>TRBV13|TRBD1|-|TRBJ2-1
CASSPRDSSFYNEQFF
TGTGCCAGCAGCCCCCGGGACAGTAGTTTTTACAATGAGCAGTTCTTC
>TRBV28|-|-|TRBJ2-7
CASSWGGTGEQYF
TGTGCCAGCAGTTGGGGCGGCACCGGGGAGCAGTACTTC
>TRBV2|-|-|TRBJ2-7
CASCRDTSYEQYF
TGTGCCAGTTGCCGGGACACATCCTACGAGCAGTACTTC
>TRBV27|TRBD1|once|TRBJ2-7
CASSLKGATYEQYF
TGTGCCAGCAGTTTGAAGGGGGCGACCTACGAGCAGTACTTC
>TRBV9|TRBD1|-|TRBJ1-4
CASSARDREGEKLFF
TGTGCCAGCAGCGCGAGGGACAGAGAAGGCGAAAAACTGTTTTTT
>TRBV4-1|TRBD2|-|TRBJ2-7
CASSPGALAGASEQYF
TGCGCCAGCAGCCCGGGAGCCTTAGCGGGAGCCTCCGAGCAGTACTTC
>TRBV27|-|-|TRBJ2-3
CASSLGLDTDTQYF
TGTGCCAGCAGTTTGGGACTGGACACAGATACGCAGTATTTT
>TRBV15|-|-|TRBJ1-5
CATSRGYQPQHF
TGTGCCACCAGCAGAGGCTACCAGCCCCAGCATTTT
>TRBV6-5|TRBD2|-|TRBJ2-1
CASSYGAGGPSEQFF
TGTGCCAGCAGTTACGGGGCGGGAGGGCCGAGTGAGCAGTTCTTC
>TRBV7-9|-|-|TRBJ1-1
CASSFGGLGTEAFF
TGTGCCAGCAGCTTTGGGGGGCTCGGCACTGAAGCTTTCTTT
>TRBV11-3|-|-|TRBJ2-2
CASSSRDTGELFF
TGTGCCAGCAGCTCTCGGGACACCGGGGAGCTGTTTTTT
>TRBV7-9|-|once|TRBJ1-5
CASSPSGHESNQPQHF
TGTGCCAGCAGCCCCTCCGGGCACGAAAGCAATCAGCCCCAGCATTTT
>TRBV9|-|-|TRBJ2-7
CASSSEEGLYEQYF
TGTGCCAGCAGCTCAGAGGAGGGTCTCTACGAGCAGTACTTC
>TRBV13|-|-|TRBJ2-7
CASSLEGRQLKMESYEQYF
TGTGCCAGCAGCTTAGAGGGCCGACAGTTAAAGATGGAGTCCTACGAGCAGTACTTC
>TRBV11-1|-|-|TRBJ2-1
CASSLAPSGALDNEQFF
TGTGCCAGCAGCTTAGCTCCCTCGGGGGCTCTGGACAATGAGCAGTTCTTC
>TRBV18|-|-|TRBJ1-3
CASSPDSPGNTIYF
TGTGCCAGCTCACCAGATTCGCCTGGAAACACCATATATTTT
>TRBV28|TRBD1|-|TRBJ2-1
CASSFGDSKFF
TGTGCCAGCAGTTTCGGGGACAGTAAGTTCTTC
>TRBV28|TRBD1|once|TRBJ1-5
CASREGGINQPQHF
TGTGCCAGCAGAGAAGGGGGCATTAATCAGCCCCAGCATTTT
>TRBV27|-|-|TRBJ2-1
CASSNHGLDTYNEQFF
TGTGCCAGCAGTAACCACGGGCTGGACACTTACAATGAGCAGTTCTTC
>TRBV6-1|-|-|TRBJ1-5
CASSEVWGQPQHF
TGTGCCAGCAGTGAGGTATGGGGTCAGCCCCAGCATTTT
>TRBV5-8|-|-|TRBJ1-4
CASNRQVLREKLFF
TGTGCCAGCAACCGACAGGTCTTGCGTGAAAAACTGTTTTTT
>TRBV7-2|-|once|TRBJ2-3
CASSYTDTQYF
TGTGCCAGCAGTTACACAGATACGCAGTATTTT
>TRBV29-1|-|once|TRBJ1-2
CSVDRPTGYGYTF
TGCAGCGTTGACAGGCCCACGGGCTATGGCTACACCTTC
>TRBV10-3|-|-|TRBJ2-1
CAISASSPLDYNEQFF
TGTGCCATCAGTGCCTCGTCGCCACTAGACTACAATGAGCAGTTCTTC
>TRBV7-8|-|-|TRBJ2-1
CASSLGSDPYNEQFF
TGTGCCAGCAGCTTAGGGTCAGACCCCTACAATGAGCAGTTCTTC
>TRBV27|-|-|TRBJ2-5
CASSFVGLQETQYF
TGTGCCAGCAGTTTTGTGGGCCTCCAAGAGACCCAGTACTTC
>TRBV6-1|-|-|TRBJ1-1
CASSEQIGAFF
TGTGCCAGCAGTGAACAGATTGGAGCTTTCTTT
>TRBV6-5|-|once|TRBJ2-7
CASSYSTGTDYEQYF
TGTGCCAGCAGTTACTCAACCGGGACGGACTACGAGCAGTACTTC
>TRBV5-6|TRBD1|-|TRBJ2-7
CASSLALGLGTGGYEQYF
TGTGCCAGCAGCTTGGCCCTTGGGTTGGGGACAGGAGGATACGAGCAGTACTTC
>TRBV11-2|-|-|TRBJ1-2
CASSLDNRLYGYTF
TGTGCCAGCAGCTTAGACAACAGGCTATATGGCTACACCTTC
>TRBV5-6|-|-|TRBJ2-7
CASSLTQGGGEQYF
TGTGCCAGCAGCTTGACGCAGGGAGGGGGCGAGCAGTACTTC
>TRBV11-2|TRBD2|-|TRBJ2-7
CASSWGLREDYEQYF
TGTGCCAGCAGCTGGGGCTTACGGGAGGACTACGAGCAGTACTTC
>TRBV5-5|TRBD2|-|TRBJ2-1
CASSSNGLAGGLNEQFF
TGTGCCAGCAGCTCAAACGGACTAGCGGGGGGACTCAATGAGCAGTTCTTC
>TRBV4-2|-|-|TRBJ1-5
CASSWGRGRQPQHF
TGTGCCAGCTCCTGGGGGAGGGGTCGTCAGCCCCAGCATTTT
>TRBV28|-|-|TRBJ1-5
CASSSRDQPQHF
TGTGCCAGCAGTTCTCGGGATCAGCCCCAGCATTTT
>TRBV19|-|-|TRBJ1-1
CASQVRQGSLNTEAFF
TGTGCCAGCCAGGTCCGGCAGGGATCCTTGAACACTGAAGCTTTCTTT
>TRBV7-2|-|once|TRBJ2-7
CASSPFHEQYF
TGTGCCAGCAGCCCATTCCACGAGCAGTACTTC
>TRBV4-3|TRBD1|-|TRBJ2-7
CASSQDGTGARHSYEQYF
TGCGCCAGCAGCCAAGACGGAACAGGGGCCAGGCATTCCTACGAGCAGTACTTC
>TRBV5-5|-|-|TRBJ2-1
CASSPWGSYNEQFF
TGTGCCAGCAGCCCATGGGGGAGTTACAATGAGCAGTTCTTC
>TRBV19|-|-|TRBJ2-7
CASSIPGSEQYF
TGTGCCAGTAGTATACCAGGGAGCGAGCAGTACTTC
>TRBV25-1|TRBD2|once|TRBJ2-7
CASSLFGGGYEQYF
TGTGCCAGCAGTCTCTTCGGCGGGGGCTACGAGCAGTACTTC